The T cell receptor beta chain under discussion was sequenced for a study of shared clonotypes between healthy human individuals. Naive CD8 cells lacked CD45RO and underwent positive selection for CCR7, leaving out terminally differentiated effector memory CD45RA+ cells. Healthy HIV-negative adults without recent acute infections or vaccinations served as donors. Study-wide points: Relative to their counterparts shared across all four donors, non-shared clonotypes exhibited diminished generation probabilities. The study's rarefaction showed incomplete sorted-subset sequencing despite large depth.

Trimming removed 2 bases from V and 0 bases from J, with 13 bases in between. The germline V gene encodes CDR1 MNHEY and CDR2 SMNVEV (reference sequence). This CDR3 region has 16 residues. To note about this clone: What it recognizes is unknown.

Several immunoSEQ plates received, in even portions, the genomic DNA of each subset. Clones were read by immunoSEQ multiplex PCR, and TCRdb kept only the in-frame ones, dropping some. Found here are roughly 2.1 million clones, approximately 94% of them singletons; the top ten hold about 1.8%. Sequenced input: naive CD8+ T cells from PBMCs. The TCR originated in a man aged 18 to 30 in good health. Some clones in this sample may be carry-over from other donors' samples. V and J are TRBV27 and TRBJ1-2; tentatively, D is TRBD1 (5 bases). The CDR3 region is CASSLTGDGTNYGYTF. In nucleotides, the CDR3 is TGTGCCAGCAGTTTAACGGGGGACGGTACTAACTATGGCTACACCTTC.